Below, 18 T cell receptor beta chains from the same sample are listed, as sequenced in a study of T cells in Graves' hyperthyroidism and ophthalmopathy. Amplification of TCR beta CDR3 regions was performed using RNA transcripts as template. HTBI primers drove first-round RT-PCR of the TCR CDR3. TCRdb passed the multiplex PCR reads through MiXCR, listing each CDR3 protein once. The table lists about 290,000 distinct CDR3 sequences, roughly 15% of them singletons, with roughly 33% in the top ten. The sample consisted of blood. The receptor set was obtained from a young man with Graves' hyperthyroidism.

The table lists this clonotype with many counts. The V and J genes are TRBV18 and TRBJ2-3; D gene ambiguous. The CDR3 has 13 residues. The V end was cut by 7 bases, the J end by 0 bases, with 8 bases between. Germline V gene sequence: CDR1 KGHSH, CDR2 LQKENI. The CDR3 region has the DNA TGTGCCAGCTACCCGAGGAGCACAGATACGCAGTATTTT. This translates into CASYPRSTDTQYF.

This clonotype has a count of ten or more. The chain combines TRBV20-1 with TRBJ2-4; the D is unclear. The V end was cut by 6 bases, the J end by 1 base, with 13 bases between. This CDR3 has 14 residues. The germline gives CDR1 DFQATT, CDR2 SNEGSKA (reference sequence). As DNA, the CDR3 is TGCAGTGCAGAATCGCCTACCGCCAAAAACATTCAGTACTTC. This gives the protein CSAESPTAKNIQYF.

This clonotype was detected many times. The rearrangement joins TRBV5-1 to TRBJ1-1, with 7 bases lining up with TRBD1. The CDR3 length is 15 residues. Trimming at V came to 0 bases and at J to 0 bases, leaving 2 bases not matched to a gene. The V gene's germline CDR1 is SGHRS and CDR2 YFSETQ. This CDR3 reads CASSLETGLNTEAFF. The CDR3 nucleotides read TGCGCCAGCAGCTTGGAGACAGGGTTGAACACTGAAGCTTTCTTT.

This clonotype came up many times. The V and J genes are TRBV10-3 and TRBJ2-1; D possibly corresponds to TRBD1 (6 bases). Per the germline V gene, CDR1 is ENHRY and CDR2 is SYGVKD. This CDR3 comprises 15 residues. V shed 2 bases and J shed 9 bases, with 17 bases lying between them. This chain's CDR3 is CAISEGYLGQSEQFF. CDR3 DNA sequence: TGTGCCATCAGTGAGGGGTATCTGGGACAATCTGAGCAGTTCTTC.

The gene calls are TRBV29-1 and TRBJ2-1, with TRBD2 identical over 7 bases. The CDR3 has 14 amino acids. The ends lost 4 bases at V and 3 bases at J; junction bases unmatched: 6. Germline V gene sequence: CDR1 SQVTM, CDR2 ANQGSEA. In nucleotides, the CDR3 is TGCAGCGTTGTGGGGACTAACCTCTACAATGAGCAGTTCTTC. Amino acid sequence: CSVVGTNLYNEQFF.

There are many counts of this clonotype. This chain connects TRBV14 to TRBJ2-5; 8 bases are shared with TRBD1. Germline V lookup: CDR1 SGHDN, CDR2 FVKESK. There are 11 residues in the CDR3. V dropped 5 bases and J dropped 10; count of bases not matched to a gene: 3. The CDR3 protein is CASSSGTGQYF. CDR3 in DNA: TGTGCCAGCAGCTCCGGGACAGGCCAGTACTTC.

This clonotype was seen ten or more times. The J gene is TRBJ2-7, the V gene TRBV5-1; the match to TRBD1 covers 7 bases. The CDR3 runs 14 residues. V dropped 5 bases and J dropped 2; count of bases not matched to a gene: 7. Germline CDR1 SGHRS, CDR2 YFSETQ. The chain's CDR3 is CASRVWTGPYEQYF. The DNA for the CDR3 is TGCGCCAGCAGGGTTTGGACAGGTCCCTACGAGCAGTACTTC.

This CDR3 reads CSARDEFYGYTF. CDR3 coding DNA: TGCAGTGCTAGAGATGAATTCTATGGCTACACCTTC. The chain uses TRBV20-1 and TRBJ1-2; D remains ambiguous. Germline CDR1 and CDR2: DFQATT and SNEGSKA (reference sequence). CDR3 length: 12 amino acids. V lost 0 bases and J lost 4, with 6 bases in between.

There are many counts of this clonotype. The CDR3 DNA sequence: TGTGCCAGCAGCTTAGGGGCGAGCTCCTACAATGAGCAGTTCTTC. Protein: CASSLGASSYNEQFF. The rearrangement joins TRBV7-2 to TRBJ2-1, with no clear D. The CDR3 consists of 15 residues. With 1 base removed from V and 0 bases from J, the gap between germline ends came to 7 bases. From germline, CDR1 is SGHTA and CDR2 FQGNSA.

There are many counts of this clonotype. This chain joins TRBV5-1 and TRBJ2-3; D uncertain. V was shortened by 0 bases and J by 1 base, with 9 bases between the two germline ends. Germline-derived CDR1 and CDR2 are SGHRS and YFSETQ. There are 15 residues in the CDR3. CDR3 coding DNA: TGCGCCAGCAGCTTGGCGCAGGTGGGCACAGATACGCAGTATTTT. It specifies CASSLAQVGTDTQYF.

This clonotype was seen at least ten times. The gene calls are TRBV7-2 and TRBJ2-3; tentative D call: TRBD1 (6 bases). This CDR3 spans 16 amino acids. The germline V gene has CDR1 SGHTA and CDR2 FQGNSA. With 2 bases removed from V and 2 bases from J, the gap between germline ends came to 14 bases. DNA for the CDR3: TGTGCCAGCAGCTTATATCGGGACACGACCACAGATACGCAGTATTTT. Amino acid sequence: CASSLYRDTTTDTQYF.

V and J are TRBV2 and TRBJ2-7, with TRBD2 matching over 9 bases. The V segment lost 6 bases and the J segment 4 bases; nucleotides outside the gene matches: 7. This CDR3 comprises 14 residues. Germline-derived CDR1 and CDR2 are SNHLY and FYNNEI. CDR3 protein: CASRALAGLYEQYF. DNA for the CDR3: TGTGCCAGCAGGGCACTAGCGGGTTTATACGAGCAGTACTTC.

This clonotype occurred a few times. The chain joins TRBV9 to TRBJ2-1; D is perhaps TRBD1 or TRBD2 (5 bases each). V was cut by 0 bases and J by 0 bases, with 7 bases left in between. The CDR3 loop spans 15 amino acids. Per the germline V gene, CDR1 is SGDLS and CDR2 is YYNGEE. The CDR3 sequence is CASSVVGTSYNEQFF. CDR3 in DNA: TGTGCCAGCAGCGTAGTCGGGACCTCCTACAATGAGCAGTTCTTC.

This clonotype has just a few counts. This chain links TRBV12-3 or TRBV12-4 with TRBJ2-6; D not resolved. Trimming shortened V by 5 bases and J by 4 bases, and 9 bases separated the two germline ends. The CDR3 totals 14 residues. The CDR3 loop reads CASSPYPGANVLTF. The CDR3 DNA sequence: TGTGCCAGCAGTCCGTACCCCGGGGCCAACGTCCTGACTTTC.

This clonotype was observed at least ten times. The genes are TRBV6-2 or TRBV6-3 and TRBJ2-1; D perhaps matches TRBD2 (5 bases). The germline V and J ends were trimmed by 2 bases and 4 bases, with 12 bases remaining between them. The CDR3 spans 15 residues. Germline loops: CDR1 MNHEY, CDR2 SVGEGT. CDR3 sequence reads: CASSYEGRDYNEQFF. CDR3 bases: TGTGCCAGCAGTTACGAGGGAAGGGATTACAATGAGCAGTTCTTC.

This clonotype was seen only a few times. The CDR3 coding sequence is TGTGCCAGCAGTTATGTTTCAGGGGCCTACGAGCAGTACTTC. Translated: CASSYVSGAYEQYF. This sequence joins TRBV6-1 and TRBJ2-7, with D possibly being TRBD1 (6 bases). The CDR3 has 14 residues. Germline CDR1 and CDR2: MNHNS and SASEGT. Trimming pared 5 bases from V and 2 bases from J, leaving 13 bases between.

This clonotype was observed at least ten times. An end of the junction differs from the germline gene, which may be a read error. The chain links TRBV11-2 to TRBJ2-2; the match to TRBD2 covers 8 bases. The CDR3 totals 13 residues. Germline V CDR1 and CDR2: SGHAT, FQNNGV. CDR3 in amino acids: CANSSSGTGELFF. The CDR3 DNA is TGTGCCAACAGCTCTAGCGGGACCGGGGAGCTGTTTTTT. The variable domain in full, completed from reference TRBV11-2 and TRBJ2-2, reads EAGVAQSPRYKIIEKRQSVAFWCNPISGHATLYWYQQILGQGPKLLIQFQNNGVVDDSQLPKDRFSAERLKGVDSTLKIQPAKLEDSAVYLCANSSSGTGELFFGEGSRLTVL.

The V gene is TRBV4-1, the J gene TRBJ1-3, with TRBD1 matching 8 bases. The germline gives CDR1 MGHRA, CDR2 YSYEKL. V lost 5 bases and J lost 3; bases outside the gene matches: 9. The CDR3 is made up of 16 amino acids. The CDR3: CASSLKGQGHGNTIYF. DNA for the CDR3: TGCGCCAGCAGCTTAAAAGGACAGGGCCATGGAAACACCATATATTTT.